This record concerns one T cell receptor (beta chain) sequence. V was pared by 1 base and J by 6 bases, with 3 bases of the junction left unmatched. CDR1 and CDR2 (germline): LGHNT, FRNRAP. This CDR3 region has 15 residues. Original analysis: Estimates of nucleated cell counts were drawn from the amplification of reference gene primers. Sequencing used immunoSEQ multiplex PCR; TCRdb keeps in-frame clones, though not all of them. That table furnishes V, J and clone size, whereas the DNA furnished D and trimming. The sample has under 90,000 clones, around three quarters seen once. The data belong to a study of blood T cell repertoires in COVID-19. About the research overall: Sites across the United States, Italy and Spain contributed samples from acute and convalescent COVID-19. Sample material is recorded as cDNA or gDNA derived from T cells, B-cell-depleted T cells, or PBMCs.

The material sequenced was peripheral blood. The chain couples TRBV12-5 to TRBJ1-5, with 10 positions matching TRBD1. The clonotype comes from a man over 45 with active or convalescent COVID-19. CDR3 coding DNA: TGTGCTAGTGGTTTGGGACAGGGGGCTGGTCAGCCCCAGCATTTT. It encodes CASGLGQGAGQPQHF.